Sequencing of this T cell receptor (beta chain) was carried out in a study of shared clonotypes between healthy human individuals. The overall study: CD4 naive cells filled three plates per donor, CD4 memory three, CD8 naive two and CD8 memory one.

Overall study findings and caveats: Among the subsets, naive ones generally showed larger estimated richness than memory ones.

Details on this clone: What it recognizes is unknown.

The donors, all of them Caucasian adults, lived in Nashville, Tennessee. CD45RA+ naive and CD45RA-negative memory subsets were separated from CD4+ cells. Profiling relied on immunoSEQ multiplex PCR, and the TCRdb table lists in-frame clones only, not all of them. The sample carries 2 million to 2.5 million clones, under 97% recorded once. CDR3 length equals 14 residues. V was shortened by 3 bases and J by 5 bases, with 13 bases between the two germline ends. Germline V gene lookup returns CDR1 KGHSH and CDR2 LQKENI. V gene TRBV18 combines with J gene TRBJ1-1; D remains ambiguous. The TCR was taken from a man between 18 and 29 years old in good health. Source material: naive CD4+ T cells sorted from blood. Subset here: CD45RA+ positively selected. CDR3 amino acids: CASSPTSAGTEAFF. CDR3 bases: TGTGCCAGCTCACCGACATCGGCGGGTACTGAAGCTTTCTTT.